The 2 T cell receptor beta chains presented below share a single source sample, sequenced in a study of siplizumab effects on memory and regulatory T cells. TCRdb's table, derived via immunoSEQ multiplex PCR, lists solely in-frame clones and lacks some. The sample includes about 48,000 clones, about 90% of them seen just once. Sequencing was done on a sample of naive CD8+ T cells sorted from blood. These receptors were collected from a human donor in good health.

This sequence joins TRBV7-6 and TRBJ2-2, with D perhaps TRBD2 (6 bases). This CDR3 spans 16 amino acids. Trimming left V 1 base short and J 1 base short, with 10 bases between. CDR1 is SGHVS, CDR2 FNYEAQ, per germline. Written as DNA, the CDR3 is TGTGCCAGCAGCTTAGAGGTAGCGGAGAACACCGGGGAGCTGTTTTTT. Translation gives CASSLEVAENTGELFF. Complete variable domain (other parts from reference TRBV7-6 and TRBJ2-2): GAGVSQSPRYKVTKRGQDVALRCDPISGHVSLYWYRQALGQGPEFLTYFNYEAQQDKSGLPNDRFSAERPEGSISTLTIQRTEQRDSAMYRCASSLEVAENTGELFFGEGSRLTVL.

The rearrangement uses TRBV5-4 and TRBJ2-5; no clear D gene. This CDR3 is built from 15 residues. Trimming shortened V by 0 bases and J by 4 bases, and 13 bases separated the two germline ends. Germline CDR1 SGHNT, CDR2 YYREEE (reference sequence). As DNA, the CDR3 is TGTGCCAGCAGCTTGGAGGACGGAGCTGGAGAGACCCAGTACTTC. It specifies CASSLEDGAGETQYF.